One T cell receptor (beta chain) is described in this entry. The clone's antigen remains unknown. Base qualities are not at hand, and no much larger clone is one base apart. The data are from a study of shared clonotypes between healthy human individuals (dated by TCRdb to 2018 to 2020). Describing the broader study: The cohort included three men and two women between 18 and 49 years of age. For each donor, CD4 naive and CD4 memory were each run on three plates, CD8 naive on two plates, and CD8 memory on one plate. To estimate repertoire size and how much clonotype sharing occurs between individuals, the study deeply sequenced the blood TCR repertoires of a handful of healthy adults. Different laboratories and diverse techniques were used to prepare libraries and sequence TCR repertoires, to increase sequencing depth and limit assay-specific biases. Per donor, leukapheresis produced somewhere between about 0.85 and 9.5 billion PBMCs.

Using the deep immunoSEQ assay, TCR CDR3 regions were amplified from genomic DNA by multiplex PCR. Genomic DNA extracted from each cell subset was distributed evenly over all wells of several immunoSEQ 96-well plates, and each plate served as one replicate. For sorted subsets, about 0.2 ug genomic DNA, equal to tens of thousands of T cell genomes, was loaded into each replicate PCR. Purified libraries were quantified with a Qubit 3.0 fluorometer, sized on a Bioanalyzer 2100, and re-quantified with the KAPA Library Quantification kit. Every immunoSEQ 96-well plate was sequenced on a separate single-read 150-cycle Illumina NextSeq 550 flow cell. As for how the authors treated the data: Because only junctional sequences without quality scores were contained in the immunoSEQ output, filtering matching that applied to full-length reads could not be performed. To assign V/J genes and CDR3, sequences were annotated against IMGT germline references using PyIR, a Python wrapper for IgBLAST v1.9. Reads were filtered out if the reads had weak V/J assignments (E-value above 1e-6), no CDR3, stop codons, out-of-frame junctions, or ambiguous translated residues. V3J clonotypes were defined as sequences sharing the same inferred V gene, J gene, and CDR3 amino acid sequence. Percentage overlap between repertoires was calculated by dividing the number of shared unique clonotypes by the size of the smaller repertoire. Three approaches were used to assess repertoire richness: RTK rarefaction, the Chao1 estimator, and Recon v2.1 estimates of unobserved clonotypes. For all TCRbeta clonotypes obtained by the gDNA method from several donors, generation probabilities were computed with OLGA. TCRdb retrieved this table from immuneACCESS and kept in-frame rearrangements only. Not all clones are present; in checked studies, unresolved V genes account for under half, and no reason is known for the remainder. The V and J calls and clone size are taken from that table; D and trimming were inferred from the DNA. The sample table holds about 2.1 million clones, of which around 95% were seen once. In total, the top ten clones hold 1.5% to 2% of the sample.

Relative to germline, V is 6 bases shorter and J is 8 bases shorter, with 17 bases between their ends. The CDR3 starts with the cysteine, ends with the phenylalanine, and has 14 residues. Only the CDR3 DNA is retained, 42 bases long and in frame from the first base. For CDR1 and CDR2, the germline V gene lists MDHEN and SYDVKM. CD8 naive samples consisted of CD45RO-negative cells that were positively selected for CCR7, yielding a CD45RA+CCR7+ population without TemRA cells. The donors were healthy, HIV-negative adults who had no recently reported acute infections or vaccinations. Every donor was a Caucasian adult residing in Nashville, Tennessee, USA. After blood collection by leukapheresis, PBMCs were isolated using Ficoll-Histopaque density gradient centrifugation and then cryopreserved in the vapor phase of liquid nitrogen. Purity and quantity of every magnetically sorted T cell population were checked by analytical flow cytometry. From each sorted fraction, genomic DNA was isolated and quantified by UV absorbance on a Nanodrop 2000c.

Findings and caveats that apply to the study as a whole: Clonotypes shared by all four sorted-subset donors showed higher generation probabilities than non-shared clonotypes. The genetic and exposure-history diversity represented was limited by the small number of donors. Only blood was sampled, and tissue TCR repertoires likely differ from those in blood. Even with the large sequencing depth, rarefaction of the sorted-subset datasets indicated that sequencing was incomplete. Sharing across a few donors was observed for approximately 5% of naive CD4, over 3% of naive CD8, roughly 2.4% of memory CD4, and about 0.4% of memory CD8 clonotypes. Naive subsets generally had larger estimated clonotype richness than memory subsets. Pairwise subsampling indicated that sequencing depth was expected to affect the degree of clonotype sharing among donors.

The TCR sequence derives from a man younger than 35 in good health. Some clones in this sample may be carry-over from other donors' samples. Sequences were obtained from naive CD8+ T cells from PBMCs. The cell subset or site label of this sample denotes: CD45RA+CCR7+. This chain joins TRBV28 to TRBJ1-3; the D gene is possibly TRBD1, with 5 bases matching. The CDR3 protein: CASSSAGEGDTIYF. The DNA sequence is TGTGCCAGCAGCTCTGCCGGGGAAGGGGACACCATATATTTT.